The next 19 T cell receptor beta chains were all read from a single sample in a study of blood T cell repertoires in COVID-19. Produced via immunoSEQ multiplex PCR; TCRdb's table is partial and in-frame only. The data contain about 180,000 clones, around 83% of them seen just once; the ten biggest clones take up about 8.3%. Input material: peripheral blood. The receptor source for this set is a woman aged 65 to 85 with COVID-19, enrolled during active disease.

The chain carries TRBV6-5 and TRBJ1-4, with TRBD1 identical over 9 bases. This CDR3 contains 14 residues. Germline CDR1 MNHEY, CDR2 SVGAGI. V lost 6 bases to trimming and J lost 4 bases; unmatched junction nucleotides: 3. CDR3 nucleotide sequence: TGTGCCAGCAGGGGACAGGGAATTAATGAAAAACTGTTTTTT. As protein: CASRGQGINEKLFF.

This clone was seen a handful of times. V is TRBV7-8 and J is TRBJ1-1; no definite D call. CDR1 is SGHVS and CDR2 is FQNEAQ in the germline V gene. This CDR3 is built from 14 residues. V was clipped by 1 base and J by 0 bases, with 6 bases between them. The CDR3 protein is CASSLGHMNTEAFF. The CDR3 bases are TGTGCCAGCAGCTTAGGACACATGAACACTGAAGCTTTCTTT.

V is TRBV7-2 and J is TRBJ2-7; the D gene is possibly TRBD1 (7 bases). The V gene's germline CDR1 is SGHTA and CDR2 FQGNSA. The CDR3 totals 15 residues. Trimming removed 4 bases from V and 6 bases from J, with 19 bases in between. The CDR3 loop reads CASSSQGGGGGEQYF. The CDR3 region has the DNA TGTGCCAGCAGCTCCCAGGGGGGAGGAGGGGGCGAGCAGTACTTC.

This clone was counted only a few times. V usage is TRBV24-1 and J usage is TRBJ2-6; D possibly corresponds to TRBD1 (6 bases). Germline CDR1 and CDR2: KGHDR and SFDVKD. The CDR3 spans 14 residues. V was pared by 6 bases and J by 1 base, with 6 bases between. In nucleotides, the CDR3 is TGTGCCACCAGTACAGGGTCTGGGGCCAACGTCCTGACTTTC. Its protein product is CATSTGSGANVLTF.

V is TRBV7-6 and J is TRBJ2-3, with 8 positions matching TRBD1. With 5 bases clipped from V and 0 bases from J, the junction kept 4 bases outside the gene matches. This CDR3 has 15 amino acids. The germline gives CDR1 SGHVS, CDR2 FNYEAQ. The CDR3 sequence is CASSTRDRSTDTQYF. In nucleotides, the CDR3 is TGTGCCAGCAGCACCCGGGACAGGAGCACAGATACGCAGTATTTT. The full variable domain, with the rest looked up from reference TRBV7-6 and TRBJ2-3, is GAGVSQSPRYKVTKRGQDVALRCDPISGHVSLYWYRQALGQGPEFLTYFNYEAQQDKSGLPNDRFSAERPEGSISTLTIQRTEQRDSAMYRCASSTRDRSTDTQYFGPGTRLTVL.

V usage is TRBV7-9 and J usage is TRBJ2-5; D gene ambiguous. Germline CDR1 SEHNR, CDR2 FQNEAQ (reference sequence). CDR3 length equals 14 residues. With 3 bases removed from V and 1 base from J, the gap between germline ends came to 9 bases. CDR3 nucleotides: TGTGCCAGCAGCTTTTCAGACACCCAAGAGACCCAGTACTTC. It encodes CASSFSDTQETQYF. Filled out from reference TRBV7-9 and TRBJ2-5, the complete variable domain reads DTGVSQNPRHKITKRGQNVTFRCDPISEHNRLYWYRQTLGQGPEFLTYFQNEAQLEKSRLLSDRFSAERPKGSFSTLEIQRTEQGDSAMYLCASSFSDTQETQYFGPGTRLLVL.

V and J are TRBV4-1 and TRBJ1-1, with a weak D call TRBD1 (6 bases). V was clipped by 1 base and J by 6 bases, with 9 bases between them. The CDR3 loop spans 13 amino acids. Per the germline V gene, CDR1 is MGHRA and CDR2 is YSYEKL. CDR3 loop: CASSQAGVAEAFF. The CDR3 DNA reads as TGCGCCAGCAGCCAAGCAGGGGTGGCTGAAGCTTTCTTT.

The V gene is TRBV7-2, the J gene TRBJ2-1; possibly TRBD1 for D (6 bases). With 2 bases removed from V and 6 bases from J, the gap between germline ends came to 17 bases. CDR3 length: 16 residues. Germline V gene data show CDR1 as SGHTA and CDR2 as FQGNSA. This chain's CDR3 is CASSLNRPGEGNEQFF. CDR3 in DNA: TGTGCCAGCAGCTTAAATCGCCCAGGGGAAGGCAATGAGCAGTTCTTC.

The CDR3 protein is CATSDSKAGVSYNEQFF. DNA of the CDR3: TGTGCCACCAGTGATTCTAAAGCGGGAGTATCCTACAATGAGCAGTTCTTC. The chain recombines TRBV24-1 with TRBJ2-1, with TRBD2 matching over 8 bases. The CDR3 covers 17 residues. With V trimmed by 2 bases and J by 1 base, 6 bases remained unmatched. Looked up from germline, CDR1 is KGHDR and CDR2 is SFDVKD.

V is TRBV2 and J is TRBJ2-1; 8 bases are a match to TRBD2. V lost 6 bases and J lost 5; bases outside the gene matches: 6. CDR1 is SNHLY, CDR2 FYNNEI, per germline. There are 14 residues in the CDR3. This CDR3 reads CASRGGRSNNEQFF. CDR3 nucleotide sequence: TGTGCCAGCAGGGGCGGGAGGAGCAACAATGAGCAGTTCTTC.

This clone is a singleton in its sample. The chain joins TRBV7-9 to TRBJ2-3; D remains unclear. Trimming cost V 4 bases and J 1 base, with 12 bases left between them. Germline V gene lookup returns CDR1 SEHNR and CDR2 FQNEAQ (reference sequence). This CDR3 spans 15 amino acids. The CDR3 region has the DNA TGTGCCAGCAGCTCCAGGTGGGCCCGCACAGATACGCAGTATTTT. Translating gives CASSSRWARTDTQYF.

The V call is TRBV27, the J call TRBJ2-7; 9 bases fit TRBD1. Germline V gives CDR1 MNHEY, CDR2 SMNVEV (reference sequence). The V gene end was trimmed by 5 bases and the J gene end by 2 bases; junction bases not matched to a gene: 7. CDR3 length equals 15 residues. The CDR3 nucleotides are TGTGCCAGCAGTGCAACCGGGACAGGGCCCTACGAGCAGTACTTC. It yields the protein CASSATGTGPYEQYF.

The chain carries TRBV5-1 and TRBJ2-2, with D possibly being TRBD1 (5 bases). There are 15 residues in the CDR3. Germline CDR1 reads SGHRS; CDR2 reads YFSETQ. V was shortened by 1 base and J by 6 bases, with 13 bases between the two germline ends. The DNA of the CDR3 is TGCGCCAGCAGCTTGTCGTCAGGGCTCCCCGGGGAGCTGTTTTTT. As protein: CASSLSSGLPGELFF.

CDR3 nucleotide sequence: TGTGCCAGCAGCTTACCGGGACTGGCGTCAGATACGCAGTATTTT. Its translation: CASSLPGLASDTQYF. This chain joins TRBV7-9 and TRBJ2-3; TRBD2 might be the D (6 bases). Germline loops: CDR1 SEHNR, CDR2 FQNEAQ (reference sequence). V lost 2 bases to trimming and J lost 4 bases, with 13 bases between them. There are 15 residues in the CDR3.

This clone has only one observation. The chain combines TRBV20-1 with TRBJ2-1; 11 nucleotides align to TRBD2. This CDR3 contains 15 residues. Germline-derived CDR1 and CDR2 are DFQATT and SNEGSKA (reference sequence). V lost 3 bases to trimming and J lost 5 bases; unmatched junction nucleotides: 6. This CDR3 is CSASKPTSGNNEQFF. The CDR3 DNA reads TGCAGTGCTAGTAAACCGACTAGCGGGAACAATGAGCAGTTCTTC.

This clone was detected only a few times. The CDR3 region is CASSRVAGDADTQYF. For the CDR3, the DNA is TGCGCCAGCAGCCGCGTAGCGGGAGACGCAGATACGCAGTATTTT. The chain has TRBV5-1 and TRBJ2-3; TRBD2 matches at 9 bases. Trimming took 4 bases from V and 4 from J; bases not matched to a gene: 7. Germline V gene lookup returns CDR1 SGHRS and CDR2 YFSETQ. The CDR3 sequence is 15 residues long.

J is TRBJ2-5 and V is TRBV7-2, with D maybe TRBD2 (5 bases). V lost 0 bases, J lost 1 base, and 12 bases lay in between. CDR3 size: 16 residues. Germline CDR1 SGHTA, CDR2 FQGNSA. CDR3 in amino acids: CASSLAVSRGQETQYF. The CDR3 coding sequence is TGTGCCAGCAGCTTAGCCGTGTCCCGGGGCCAAGAGACCCAGTACTTC.

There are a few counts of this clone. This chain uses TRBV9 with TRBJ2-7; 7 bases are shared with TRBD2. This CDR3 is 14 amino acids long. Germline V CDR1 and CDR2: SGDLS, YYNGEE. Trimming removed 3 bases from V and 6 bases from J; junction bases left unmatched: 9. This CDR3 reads CASSAPGLPIEQYF. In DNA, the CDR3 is TGTGCCAGCAGCGCCCCGGGACTACCTATCGAGCAGTACTTC.

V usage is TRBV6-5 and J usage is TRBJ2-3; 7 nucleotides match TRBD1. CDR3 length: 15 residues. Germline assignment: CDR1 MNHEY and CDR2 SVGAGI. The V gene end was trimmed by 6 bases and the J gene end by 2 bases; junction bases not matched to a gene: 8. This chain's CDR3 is CASSPGTAHTDTQYF. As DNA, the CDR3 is TGTGCCAGCAGCCCCGGGACAGCCCACACAGATACGCAGTATTTT.